The 9 T cell receptor beta chains below all came from one sample that was sequenced in a study of blood T cell repertoires in COVID-19. Produced via immunoSEQ multiplex PCR; TCRdb's table is partial and in-frame only. The sample carries under 170,000 clones, about four fifths recorded once. Sequences were obtained from peripheral blood. Every receptor here comes from a man aged 65 to 85 with acute or convalescent COVID-19.

The rearrangement uses TRBV6-5 and TRBJ1-4, with 8 bases matching TRBD1. V trimming: 7 bases; J trimming: 7 bases; junction bases outside the gene matches: 11. Per the germline V gene, CDR1 is MNHEY and CDR2 is SVGAGI. The CDR3 has 15 amino acids. CDR3 nucleotide sequence: TGTGCCAGCATCTTCGACAGGGGCCGAGGTGAAAAACTGTTTTTT. The encoded protein is CASIFDRGRGEKLFF.

As to this clone: Different DNA sequences within this sample yield the same CDR3. The CDR3 region has the DNA TGTGCCAGCAGCCAGGGGAGCTCCTATAATTCACCCCTCCACTTT. Protein product: CASSQGSSYNSPLHF. The chain joins TRBV3-1 (or the pseudogene TRBV3-2) to TRBJ1-6; D uncertain. The CDR3 runs to 15 residues. Trimming took 3 bases from V and 0 from J, leaving 6 bases between them. Germline V CDR1 and CDR2: LGHDT, YNNKEL (reference sequence).

The chain recombines TRBV19 with TRBJ2-1; 9 bases align to TRBD2. The CDR3 contains 16 residues. After removal of 5 bases from V and 0 bases from J, the junction contained 5 bases not matched to a gene. Germline loops: CDR1 LNHDA, CDR2 SQIVND (reference sequence). CDR3 sequence (DNA): TGTGCCAGTAGTGTGACACTAGCGGGCTCCTACAATGAGCAGTTCTTC. Protein product: CASSVTLAGSYNEQFF. Full variable domain (remainder filled in from reference TRBV19 and TRBJ2-1): DGGITQSPKYLFRKEGQNVTLSCEQNLNHDAMYWYRQDPGQGLRLIYYSQIVNDFQKGDIAEGYSVSREKKESFPLTVTSAQKNPTAFYLCASSVTLAGSYNEQFFGPGTRLTVL.

This clone has more than one count but fewer than ten. The genes are TRBV24-1 and TRBJ1-1; TRBD1 might be the D (6 bases). The V and J ends lost 3 bases and 2 bases respectively, with 9 bases between them. Germline CDR1 KGHDR, CDR2 SFDVKD. This CDR3 comprises 14 residues. CDR3 nucleotides: TGTGCCACCAGTGATAACAGGGCTAACACTGAAGCTTTCTTT. Translated: CATSDNRANTEAFF.

A single count supports this clone. The chain is built from TRBV6-1 and TRBJ2-7; possibly TRBD1 for D (5 bases). Germline V CDR1 and CDR2: MNHNS, SASEGT. V lost 3 bases and J 2 bases, leaving 14 bases between the germline ends. The CDR3 is 15 amino acids. In DNA, the CDR3 is TGTGCCAGCAGTGATAGTGTACAGGACACCTACGAGCAGTACTTC. Protein sequence: CASSDSVQDTYEQYF.

This chain connects TRBV5-1 to TRBJ2-7, with 8 bases that match TRBD1. The CDR3 consists of 15 residues. The ends lost 4 bases at V and 2 bases at J; junction bases unmatched: 8. CDR1 SGHRS and CDR2 YFSETQ come from the germline V gene. CDR3 sequence reads: CASSAEPGQAYEQYF. Written as DNA, the CDR3 is TGCGCCAGCAGCGCTGAACCGGGACAGGCCTACGAGCAGTACTTC.

This clone was counted once. This sequence joins TRBV5-6 and TRBJ1-1, with 9 bases that match TRBD1. Germline CDR1 and CDR2: SGHDT and YYEEEE. Losses at the gene ends were 4 bases for V and 7 bases for J; bases not matched to a gene: 11. This CDR3 has 15 residues. CDR3 region: CASSLTGTGYHEAFF. CDR3 in DNA: TGTGCCAGCAGCCTGACCGGGACAGGGTATCATGAAGCTTTCTTT.

This clone was counted a single time. The chain carries TRBV19 and TRBJ1-5; 8 positions agree with TRBD1. The germline CDR1 and CDR2 sequences are LNHDA and SQIVND (reference sequence). V shed 2 bases and J 2 bases; nucleotides not matched to a gene: 8. This CDR3 contains 17 residues. The CDR3 sequence is CASSIPTGALGNQPQHF. As DNA, the CDR3 is TGTGCCAGTAGTATACCGACAGGGGCCTTGGGCAATCAGCCCCAGCATTTT. The full variable domain, with the rest looked up from reference TRBV19 and TRBJ1-5, is DGGITQSPKYLFRKEGQNVTLSCEQNLNHDAMYWYRQDPGQGLRLIYYSQIVNDFQKGDIAEGYSVSREKKESFPLTVTSAQKNPTAFYLCASSIPTGALGNQPQHFGDGTRLSIL.

This clone was observed a single time. The V and J genes are TRBV5-1 and TRBJ2-7; tentative D call: TRBD1 (6 bases). Trimming took 1 base from V and 3 from J, leaving 14 bases between them. The length of the CDR3 is 15 residues. Per germline, CDR1 SGHRS and CDR2 YFSETQ. The CDR3 is CASSLRFGQSYEQYF. CDR3 DNA sequence: TGCGCCAGCAGCTTGCGGTTCGGACAGAGCTACGAGCAGTACTTC.